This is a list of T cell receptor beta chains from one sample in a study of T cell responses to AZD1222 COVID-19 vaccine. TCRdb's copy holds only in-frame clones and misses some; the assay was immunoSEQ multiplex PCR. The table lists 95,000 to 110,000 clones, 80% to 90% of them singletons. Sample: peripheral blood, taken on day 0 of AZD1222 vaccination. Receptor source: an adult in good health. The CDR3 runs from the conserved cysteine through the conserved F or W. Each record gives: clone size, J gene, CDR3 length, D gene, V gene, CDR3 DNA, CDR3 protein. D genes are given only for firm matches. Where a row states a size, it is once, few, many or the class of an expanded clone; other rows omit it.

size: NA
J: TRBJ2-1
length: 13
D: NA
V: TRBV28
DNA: TGTGCCAGCAGTTCCACCGGGCGGAATGAGCAGTTCTTC
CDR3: CASSSTGRNEQFF

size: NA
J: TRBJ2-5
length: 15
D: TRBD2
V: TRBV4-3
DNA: TGCGCCAGCAGCTTAGCGGGACTTCGGGGAGAGACCCAGTACTTC
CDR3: CASSLAGLRGETQYF

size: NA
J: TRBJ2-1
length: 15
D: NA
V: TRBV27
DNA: TGTGCCAGCAGCTTCACCCCGGGGGGCTTTGAGGAGCAGTTCTTC
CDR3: CASSFTPGGFEEQFF

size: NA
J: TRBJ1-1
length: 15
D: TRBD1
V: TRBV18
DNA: TGTGCCAGCTCACCAACCGGACAGGAGGGCACTGAAGCTTTCTTT
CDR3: CASSPTGQEGTEAFF

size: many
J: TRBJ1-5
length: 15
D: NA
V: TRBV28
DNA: TGTGCCAGCAGCCTTCATCAGGGGAGCAATCAGCCCCAGCATTTT
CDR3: CASSLHQGSNQPQHF

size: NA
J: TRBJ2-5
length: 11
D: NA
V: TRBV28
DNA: TGTGCCAGCAGTTTGACAAGGACCCAGTACTTC
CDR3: CASSLTRTQYF

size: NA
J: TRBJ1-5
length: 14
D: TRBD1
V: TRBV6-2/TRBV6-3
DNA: TGTGCCAGCAGCCTCGGACAGGGCCGGCAGCCCCAGCATTTT
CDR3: CASSLGQGRQPQHF

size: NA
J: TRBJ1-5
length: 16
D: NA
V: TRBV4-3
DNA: TGCGCCAGCAGCCAAGATCTATCGAGGTTCAATCAGCCCCAGCATTTT
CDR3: CASSQDLSRFNQPQHF

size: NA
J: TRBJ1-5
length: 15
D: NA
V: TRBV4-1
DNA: TGCGCCAGCAGCCAAGATGACAGAAACAATCAGCCCCAGCATTTT
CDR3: CASSQDDRNNQPQHF

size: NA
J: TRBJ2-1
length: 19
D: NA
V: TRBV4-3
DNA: TGCGCCAGCAGCCAATTCCCCCCGGGGACGGTGAGCTCCTACAATGAGCAGTTCTTC
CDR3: CASSQFPPGTVSSYNEQFF

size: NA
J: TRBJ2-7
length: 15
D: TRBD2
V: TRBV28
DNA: TGTGCCAGCAGTTTAGGTGGACTAGCTCCCTACGAGCAGTACTTC
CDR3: CASSLGGLAPYEQYF